The sequence of this TCR beta chain was determined in a study of human T cells and chemical hapten exposure. On the study more broadly: Patients' scalps got diphenylcyclopropenone weekly throughout the approximately 24-week study.

The time point was: pre-sensitization, week 0. Treatment in this sample: therapeutic diphenylcyclopropenone sensitization with weekly scalp DPC. Study findings and constraints: The study found that PT1 expanded TCR counts correlated positively with patch test score.

TCRdb recomputed calls from the RACE reads with MiXCR, one row per CDR3 protein. Of about 120,000 distinct CDR3 sequences in the sample, roughly 14% were seen once. This clonotype was counted at least ten times. What it binds is not known. The sample here was whole blood, taken in connection with sensitization to the hapten diphenylcyclopropenone (DPC). This clonotype was sampled from a woman younger than 30 with alopecia areata. Some clones in this sample may be carry-over from other donors' samples.

The CDR3 is CSVDPGSVDTEAFF. The CDR3 region has the DNA TGCAGCGTTGACCCAGGGTCGGTGGACACTGAAGCTTTCTTT. The V call is TRBV29-1, the J call TRBJ1-1, with D possibly TRBD1 on 5 matching bases. CDR1 SQVTM and CDR2 ANQGSEA come from the germline V gene. The CDR3 has 14 amino acids. Trimming removed 3 bases from V and 3 bases from J, with 14 bases in between.